Listed below are T cell receptor beta chains from one sample, sequenced in a study of T cell responses to AZD1222 COVID-19 vaccine. Produced via immunoSEQ multiplex PCR; TCRdb's table is partial and in-frame only. This table has roughly 160,000 clones, roughly nine tenths appearing once. This specimen was peripheral blood, taken on day 0 of AZD1222 vaccination. These receptors came from an adult in good health. Both conserved end residues are part of each CDR3. A D gene is named only where the DNA matches it firmly. A clone size is listed for some rows: how often the clone was seen (once, few, many), or a class if it is expanded.

v_call: TRBV7-8; clone_size: NA; j_call: TRBJ2-7; d_call: NA; cdr3_nt: TGTGCCAGCAGCTCCGTACCGAGGGGGGGACTGGCGGGGTTCTCCTACGAGCAGTACTTC; cdr3_aa: CASSSVPRGGLAGFSYEQYF
v_call: TRBV19; clone_size: NA; j_call: TRBJ2-4; d_call: NA; cdr3_nt: TGTGCCAGTAGTGCCGGAGGACTGTTCCGTCCAACAGCCAAAAACATTCAGTACTTC; cdr3_aa: CASSAGGLFRPTAKNIQYF
v_call: TRBV12-3/TRBV12-4; clone_size: NA; j_call: TRBJ1-1; d_call: TRBD1; cdr3_nt: TGTGCCAGCAGGAACAGGGGGCAAGTGAGAGCTTTCTTT; cdr3_aa: CASRNRGQVRAFF
v_call: TRBV2; clone_size: NA; j_call: TRBJ2-3; d_call: NA; cdr3_nt: TGTGCCATAGCCTACCCCCCACCAATGCTCGCCGATACGCAGTATTTT; cdr3_aa: CAIAYPPPMLADTQYF
v_call: TRBV5-1; clone_size: NA; j_call: TRBJ1-5; d_call: NA; cdr3_nt: TGCGCCAGCAGCTTGTTGGGGTTGTGGGATCAGCCCCAGCATTTT; cdr3_aa: CASSLLGLWDQPQHF
v_call: TRBV28; clone_size: NA; j_call: TRBJ2-1; d_call: TRBD2; cdr3_nt: TGTGCCAGCAGTTTATCGGCTAGCGGGGGGGTCTGGAATGAGCAGTTCTTC; cdr3_aa: CASSLSASGGVWNEQFF
v_call: TRBV6-5; clone_size: NA; j_call: TRBJ1-4; d_call: NA; cdr3_nt: TGTGCCAGCAGTTACGGGCAGGGCTGGGAAAAACTGTTTTTT; cdr3_aa: CASSYGQGWEKLFF
v_call: TRBV14; clone_size: once; j_call: TRBJ2-3; d_call: NA; cdr3_nt: TGTGCCAGCAGCCAAGGGGGGACCGGGAAAGTCTGGGATACGCAGTATTTT; cdr3_aa: CASSQGGTGKVWDTQYF
v_call: TRBV7-2; clone_size: NA; j_call: TRBJ2-7; d_call: TRBD2; cdr3_nt: TGTGCCAGCAGCTTAGGTGCGGGGGTGGGGTCCTACGAGCAGTACTTC; cdr3_aa: CASSLGAGVGSYEQYF
v_call: TRBV10-3; clone_size: NA; j_call: TRBJ2-7; d_call: TRBD2; cdr3_nt: TGTGCCACCGTGGGGCTAGCGGGAGGGTTCTTCCACGAGCAGTACTTC; cdr3_aa: CATVGLAGGFFHEQYF
v_call: TRBV19; clone_size: once; j_call: TRBJ1-1; d_call: NA; cdr3_nt: TGTGCCAGTAGTATCGGCCGGAACACTGAAGCTTTCTTT; cdr3_aa: CASSIGRNTEAFF
v_call: TRBV5-4; clone_size: NA; j_call: TRBJ2-1; d_call: TRBD2; cdr3_nt: TGTGCCAGCAGCCCCGGGACTAGCGGAGGGAAAGGCTCCTACAATGAGCAGTTCTTC; cdr3_aa: CASSPGTSGGKGSYNEQFF
v_call: TRBV7-2; clone_size: NA; j_call: TRBJ1-6; d_call: NA; cdr3_nt: TGTGCCAGCAGCTTAAACACGGATAGCTCCTATAATTCACCCCTCCACTTT; cdr3_aa: CASSLNTDSSYNSPLHF
v_call: TRBV11-2; clone_size: NA; j_call: TRBJ1-1; d_call: NA; cdr3_nt: TGTGCCAGCAGCTTACTCGGGTGGAACACTGAAGCTTTCTTT; cdr3_aa: CASSLLGWNTEAFF
v_call: TRBV7-3; clone_size: NA; j_call: TRBJ2-7; d_call: NA; cdr3_nt: TGTGCCAGCACGTACCGACAGTTCCTCCACGAGCAGTACTTC; cdr3_aa: CASTYRQFLHEQYF
v_call: TRBV6-5; clone_size: NA; j_call: TRBJ1-6; d_call: TRBD1; cdr3_nt: TGTGCCAGCAGCCTACTGGGACAGGGAAGAGCGCCCCTCCACTTT; cdr3_aa: CASSLLGQGRAPLHF
v_call: TRBV28; clone_size: NA; j_call: TRBJ1-2; d_call: TRBD1; cdr3_nt: TGTGCCAGCACCATCCCTGTTTTGGACCCCGGACAGGGCTATGGCTACACCTTC; cdr3_aa: CASTIPVLDPGQGYGYTF
v_call: TRBV5-3; clone_size: NA; j_call: TRBJ1-1; d_call: NA; cdr3_nt: TGTGCCACTCGCCCAGGGTTCGCCCCAATGAACACTGAAGCTTTCTTT; cdr3_aa: CATRPGFAPMNTEAFF
v_call: TRBV10-3; clone_size: NA; j_call: TRBJ2-3; d_call: NA; cdr3_nt: TGTGCCATCAGTGAGAGGGGTGGAGGTACAGATACGCAGTATTTT; cdr3_aa: CAISERGGGTDTQYF
v_call: TRBV5-6; clone_size: NA; j_call: TRBJ1-2; d_call: NA; cdr3_nt: TGTGCCAGCAGCCGCGGGACCTCGACGGGTGGCTACACCTTC; cdr3_aa: CASSRGTSTGGYTF
v_call: TRBV10-3; clone_size: NA; j_call: TRBJ2-1; d_call: NA; cdr3_nt: TGTGCCATCAGTGAGGGGGACCAATACAATGAGCAGTTCTTC; cdr3_aa: CAISEGDQYNEQFF
v_call: TRBV2; clone_size: NA; j_call: TRBJ1-1; d_call: NA; cdr3_nt: TGTGCCGGTTCGCCGTTCCCTGAAGCTTTCTTT; cdr3_aa: CAGSPFPEAFF
v_call: TRBV24-1; clone_size: NA; j_call: TRBJ1-1; d_call: NA; cdr3_nt: TGTGCCACCAGTGACTCCGGACAGAACACTGAAGCTTTCTTT; cdr3_aa: CATSDSGQNTEAFF
v_call: TRBV6-5; clone_size: NA; j_call: TRBJ1-3; d_call: NA; cdr3_nt: TGTGCCACTGTAGATTCTGGAAACACCATATATTTT; cdr3_aa: CATVDSGNTIYF
v_call: TRBV5-1; clone_size: NA; j_call: TRBJ2-1; d_call: TRBD1; cdr3_nt: TGCGCCAGCAGCTATGGGACAGGGCGCAATGAGCAGTTCTTC; cdr3_aa: CASSYGTGRNEQFF
v_call: TRBV27; clone_size: NA; j_call: TRBJ2-7; d_call: TRBD1; cdr3_nt: TGTGCCAGCAGTCAAGGGGGACAGGGCTACGAGCAGTACTTC; cdr3_aa: CASSQGGQGYEQYF
v_call: TRBV14; clone_size: once; j_call: TRBJ2-1; d_call: NA; cdr3_nt: TGTGCCAGCAGCCCGCGGAGGGGCAGTTACAATGAGCAGTTCTTC; cdr3_aa: CASSPRRGSYNEQFF
v_call: TRBV6-5; clone_size: NA; j_call: TRBJ1-6; d_call: TRBD1; cdr3_nt: TGTGCCAGCACTCGCGGGACAGTAAATTCACCCCTCCACTTT; cdr3_aa: CASTRGTVNSPLHF
v_call: TRBV27; clone_size: NA; j_call: TRBJ1-5; d_call: NA; cdr3_nt: TGTGCCAGCAGCTGGGCGGGGAGCTGGGATCAGCCCCAGCATTTT; cdr3_aa: CASSWAGSWDQPQHF
v_call: TRBV5-1; clone_size: NA; j_call: TRBJ1-1; d_call: NA; cdr3_nt: TGCGCCAGCGGGCAGGGCGCGAACACTGAAGCTTTCTTT; cdr3_aa: CASGQGANTEAFF
v_call: TRBV5-3; clone_size: once; j_call: TRBJ1-5; d_call: NA; cdr3_nt: TGTGCCAGAAGCTTGGATAGACCCCGGGGAGGTCAGCCCCAGCATTTT; cdr3_aa: CARSLDRPRGGQPQHF
v_call: TRBV10-3; clone_size: NA; j_call: TRBJ1-1; d_call: NA; cdr3_nt: TGTGCCATCAGCTACAGGGAAAACACTGAAGCTTTCTTT; cdr3_aa: CAISYRENTEAFF
v_call: TRBV5-6; clone_size: few; j_call: TRBJ1-5; d_call: NA; cdr3_nt: TGTGCCAGCAGCCAAATGACAGGTCAGGCCTATAGCAATCAGCCCCAGCATTTT; cdr3_aa: CASSQMTGQAYSNQPQHF
v_call: TRBV30; clone_size: NA; j_call: TRBJ1-4; d_call: NA; cdr3_nt: TGTGCCTGGAGCCTGTCAACTAATGAAAAACTGTTTTTT; cdr3_aa: CAWSLSTNEKLFF
v_call: TRBV11-2; clone_size: NA; j_call: TRBJ2-1; d_call: TRBD1; cdr3_nt: TGTGCCAGCAGCGAAGACAGGGGGCCTGTTAATGAGCAGTTCTTC; cdr3_aa: CASSEDRGPVNEQFF
v_call: TRBV19; clone_size: NA; j_call: TRBJ2-1; d_call: TRBD2; cdr3_nt: TGTGCCAGTAGTGCACCTGAGACTAGCTATCGTGATGAGCAGTTCTTC; cdr3_aa: CASSAPETSYRDEQFF
v_call: TRBV6-2/TRBV6-3; clone_size: NA; j_call: TRBJ2-5; d_call: NA; cdr3_nt: TGTGCCAGCAGTATCCTTCCCCAAGAGACCCAGTACTTC; cdr3_aa: CASSILPQETQYF
v_call: TRBV7-3; clone_size: once; j_call: TRBJ2-7; d_call: NA; cdr3_nt: TGTGCCAGCAGCCCAGGACGGGACTACGAGCAGTACTTC; cdr3_aa: CASSPGRDYEQYF
v_call: TRBV10-3; clone_size: NA; j_call: TRBJ2-5; d_call: NA; cdr3_nt: TGTGCCATCAGTGAGTCGGGGGGCGGGAAATCTGGAGAGACCCAGTACTTC; cdr3_aa: CAISESGGGKSGETQYF
v_call: TRBV7-2; clone_size: NA; j_call: TRBJ2-7; d_call: NA; cdr3_nt: TGTGCCAGCAGCTTAGCCGCCGACAGATTCTACGAGCAGTACTTC; cdr3_aa: CASSLAADRFYEQYF
v_call: TRBV30; clone_size: NA; j_call: TRBJ1-1; d_call: NA; cdr3_nt: TGTGCCTGGGGGCATGCTCCAGGGAGAGGCACTGAAGCTTTCTTT; cdr3_aa: CAWGHAPGRGTEAFF
v_call: TRBV7-3; clone_size: NA; j_call: TRBJ2-7; d_call: TRBD2; cdr3_nt: TGTGCCAGCAGCTTAATGGCGGGAGAAGCCGACGAGCAGTACTTC; cdr3_aa: CASSLMAGEADEQYF
v_call: TRBV7-8; clone_size: NA; j_call: TRBJ1-1; d_call: NA; cdr3_nt: TGTGCCAGCGGAAGGACAGCCTTTGAAGCTTTCTTT; cdr3_aa: CASGRTAFEAFF
v_call: TRBV19; clone_size: NA; j_call: TRBJ1-1; d_call: NA; cdr3_nt: TGTGCCAGTAGTACGACTCTGGGGAACACTGAAGCTTTCTTT; cdr3_aa: CASSTTLGNTEAFF
v_call: TRBV14; clone_size: NA; j_call: TRBJ2-5; d_call: TRBD1; cdr3_nt: TGTGCCAGCAGCCAAGATCCCAGGGGGTCGTGGTCAGAGACCCAGTACTTC; cdr3_aa: CASSQDPRGSWSETQYF
v_call: TRBV19; clone_size: NA; j_call: TRBJ1-5; d_call: NA; cdr3_nt: TGTGCCAGTAGTACGATCAAGGGGGGGCGTCAGCCCCAGCATTTT; cdr3_aa: CASSTIKGGRQPQHF
v_call: TRBV6-5; clone_size: NA; j_call: TRBJ2-7; d_call: NA; cdr3_nt: TGTGCCAGCAGTTACTATGACAGCGTCCCCTACGAGCAGTACTTC; cdr3_aa: CASSYYDSVPYEQYF
v_call: TRBV19; clone_size: NA; j_call: TRBJ1-6; d_call: TRBD1; cdr3_nt: TGTGCCAGTAGCACACCGAGGGGGCCTGAAAATTCACCCCTCCACTTT; cdr3_aa: CASSTPRGPENSPLHF
v_call: TRBV18; clone_size: NA; j_call: TRBJ2-1; d_call: TRBD2; cdr3_nt: TGTGCCAGCTCACCACTACTAGCGGGACCGTACAATGAGCAGTTCTTC; cdr3_aa: CASSPLLAGPYNEQFF
v_call: TRBV5-8; clone_size: NA; j_call: TRBJ2-7; d_call: NA; cdr3_nt: TGTGCCAGCGCCGACCCCGGGACCCTTAGTTTGTACTTC; cdr3_aa: CASADPGTLSLYF
v_call: TRBV7-6; clone_size: NA; j_call: TRBJ2-7; d_call: NA; cdr3_nt: TGTGCCAGCAGCCCCAGGGGAAGCTCCTACGAGCAGTACTTC; cdr3_aa: CASSPRGSSYEQYF
v_call: TRBV30; clone_size: NA; j_call: TRBJ1-2; d_call: NA; cdr3_nt: TGTGCCTGGAGTGGTACAGGGTACCGGGACTATGGCTACACCTTC; cdr3_aa: CAWSGTGYRDYGYTF
v_call: TRBV28; clone_size: NA; j_call: TRBJ1-6; d_call: NA; cdr3_nt: TGTGCCAGCAGTTCAAGCTCCTATAATTCACCCCTCCACTTT; cdr3_aa: CASSSSSYNSPLHF
v_call: TRBV29-1; clone_size: NA; j_call: TRBJ2-7; d_call: TRBD1; cdr3_nt: TGCAGCGGCCTGGGACAGGGAGGGTACGAGCAGTACTTC; cdr3_aa: CSGLGQGGYEQYF
v_call: TRBV9; clone_size: NA; j_call: TRBJ2-4; d_call: NA; cdr3_nt: TGTGCCAGCAGCGTAGGTGACAAAAACATTCAGTACTTC; cdr3_aa: CASSVGDKNIQYF
v_call: TRBV19; clone_size: NA; j_call: TRBJ1-6; d_call: NA; cdr3_nt: TGTGCCAGTAGCTTGCGGGGCCTCAATTCACCCCTCCACTTT; cdr3_aa: CASSLRGLNSPLHF
v_call: TRBV19; clone_size: NA; j_call: TRBJ1-3; d_call: TRBD1; cdr3_nt: TGTGCCAGTAGTTTGAAGGGGGCTGGTCGCTCTGGAAACACCATATATTTT; cdr3_aa: CASSLKGAGRSGNTIYF